The sequence of this T cell receptor (beta chain) was determined in a study of OX40 agonist ivuxolimab in advanced cancers. Study-level information: Males comprised around 78% of the group, whose mean age was about 62 years (range roughly 20 to 85). Study results and caveats: Patients who responded partially at 0.1-3.0 mg/kg showed clonal expansion ranking among the lowest.

The CDR3 is 15 amino acids. V trimming: 6 bases; J trimming: 3 bases; junction bases outside the gene matches: 5. Germline V gives CDR1 MNHEY, CDR2 SMNVEV (reference sequence). Concerning this clone itself: Its antigen is undetermined. The same CDR3 can be traced to other DNA sequences in this sample.

Data came from immunoSEQ multiplex PCR; TCRdb stores just in-frame clones and leaves some out. The sample has about 19,000 clones; nearly 70% are singletons. The rearrangement links TRBV27 to TRBJ2-5, with 12 bases matching TRBD2. This receptor was identified in an adult with an advanced solid tumor such as melanoma, head and neck, liver or kidney cancer. Sequencing used CD4+ or CD8+ T cells sorted from blood, obtained in a trial of the OX40 agonist ivuxolimab. CDR3 residues: CASSLTSGREETQYF. The CDR3 DNA is TGTGCCAGCAGCTTGACTAGCGGGAGAGAAGAGACCCAGTACTTC.